These 5 T cell receptor beta chains share one sample of origin, sequenced in a study of T cells expressing NK-cell markers. Reanalyzing the 5' RACE reads, TCRdb keeps one entry per CDR3 protein, without DNA. The sample totals 350,000 to 500,000 distinct CDR3 sequences. Sequencing was performed on blood T cells: a sorted CD56 or NKG2C T cell subset, CD4+ or CD8+ T cells, or bulk PBMC T cells (not recorded which). Every receptor here comes from a woman between 18 and 70 years old in good health.

The rearrangement links TRBV6-5 to TRBJ2-3. The CDR3 is made up of 14 amino acids. The V gene's germline CDR1 is MNHEY and CDR2 SVGAGI. CDR3 region: CASSYSSWLDTQYF.

V usage is TRBV11-1 and J usage is TRBJ1-2; absent DNA, TCRdb's TRBD1 call cannot be checked. Per germline, CDR1 SGHAT and CDR2 FQDESV (reference sequence). This CDR3 has 14 amino acids. CDR3 sequence reads: CASSLGTARGGYTF.

V usage is TRBV29-1 and J usage is TRBJ2-5. Germline V gene sequence: CDR1 SQVTM, CDR2 ANQGSEA. CDR3 length equals 12 residues. Here the CDR3 reads CSVRRNQETQYF.

The rearrangement joins TRBV18 to TRBJ1-6; no DNA is available, so the TRBD1 call from TCRdb remains unchecked. The CDR3 is 15 residues long. Germline-derived CDR1 and CDR2 are KGHSH and LQKENI. CDR3 sequence: CASSPPTGNNSPLHF.

The rearrangement links TRBV29-1 to TRBJ1-4; the TRBD1 assignment by TCRdb is unverifiable without DNA. Germline CDR1 is SQVTM and CDR2 is ANQGSEA. The length of the CDR3 is 15 residues. This CDR3 is CSVDAGDGSNEKLFF. Together with reference TRBV29-1 and TRBJ1-4, the CDR3 gives the full variable domain: SAVISQKPSRDICQRGTSLTIQCQVDSQVTMMFWYRQQPGQSLTLIATANQGSEATYESGFVIDKFPISRPNLTFSTLTVSNMSPEDSSIYLCSVDAGDGSNEKLFFGSGTQLSVL.